This entry lists 19 T cell receptor beta chains sequenced from one sample in a study of cytomegalovirus exposure and HLA in healthy donors. It was with 60 Vbeta and 13 Jbeta primers that the PCR ran. Data came from immunoSEQ multiplex PCR; TCRdb stores just in-frame clones and leaves some out. The sample yields fewer than 80,000 clones, roughly 78% seen once. Material: PBMCs. These receptors originate from a man between 25 and 39 years old in good health and CMV-seronegative.

The rearrangement joins TRBV6-6 to TRBJ2-2; D is unresolved. Deletions cut 7 bases from V and 8 bases from J, with 8 bases between. Germline-derived CDR1 and CDR2 are MNHNY and SVGAGI (reference sequence). The CDR3 is 11 amino acids. The chain's CDR3 is CASNRLGELFF. The CDR3 nucleotides read TGTGCCAGCAACCGCCTAGGGGAGCTGTTTTTT.

The chain has TRBV29-1 and TRBJ2-2; tentative D call: TRBD2 (6 bases). Trimming stripped 7 bases from V and 7 bases from J, with 10 bases between. The CDR3 totals 11 residues. The germline gives CDR1 SQVTM, CDR2 ANQGSEA. The CDR3 DNA reads TGCAGCGCCGGCGGGGTCGGGGAGCTGTTTTTT. Translating gives CSAGGVGELFF.

This chain connects TRBV29-1 to TRBJ2-7, with D possibly matching TRBD1 (5 bases). The germline V and J ends were trimmed by 5 bases and 4 bases, with 12 bases remaining between them. The CDR3 is made up of 12 amino acids. The germline V gene encodes CDR1 SQVTM and CDR2 ANQGSEA. Here the CDR3 reads CSVTSDIYEQYF. The DNA of the CDR3 is TGCAGCGTTACTTCGGACATTTACGAGCAGTACTTC.

The V and J genes are TRBV10-3 and TRBJ2-5, with a possible D match to TRBD2 (5 bases). The germline gives CDR1 ENHRY, CDR2 SYGVKD. CDR3 length: 14 amino acids. V gave up 6 bases and J gave up 1 base, with 12 bases separating them. The CDR3 nucleotides are TGTGCCATCAGCCCCCTAGCTAGCCAAGAGACCCAGTACTTC. Amino acid sequence: CAISPLASQETQYF.

In this sample, this clone turned up a few times. The chain joins TRBV4-1 to TRBJ1-2; D is undetermined. CDR1 and CDR2 from the germline V gene are MGHRA and YSYEKL. Trimming took 2 bases from V and 4 from J, leaving 11 bases between them. The CDR3 is made up of 14 amino acids. CDR3 region: CASSQRIQTYGYTF. The CDR3 DNA reads as TGCGCCAGCAGCCAACGTATACAGACCTATGGCTACACCTTC.

This sequence joins TRBV6-1 and TRBJ2-6; TRBD1 aligns across 7 bases. This CDR3 spans 15 amino acids. Trimming took 8 bases from V and 0 from J; bases not matched to a gene: 4. The V gene's germline CDR1 is MNHNS and CDR2 SASEGT. CDR3 protein: CASSGGSSGANVLTF. In nucleotides, the CDR3 is TGTGCCAGCTCAGGGGGTAGCTCTGGGGCCAACGTCCTGACTTTC.

The chain employs TRBV7-2 and TRBJ2-2; perhaps TRBD2 as D (6 bases). The germline V gene encodes CDR1 SGHTA and CDR2 FQGNSA. The CDR3 totals 16 residues. V gave up 5 bases and J gave up 2 bases, with 15 bases separating them. This chain's CDR3 is CASSPYRDFNTGELFF. The CDR3 DNA is TGTGCCAGCAGCCCCTACCGGGACTTTAACACCGGGGAGCTGTTTTTT.

V is TRBV10-3 and J is TRBJ2-3, with 12 bases lining up with TRBD2. The CDR3 consists of 17 residues. The junction had 7 bases not matched to a gene; V was cut back by 0 bases and J by 6 bases. Germline loops: CDR1 ENHRY, CDR2 SYGVKD. The CDR3 loop reads CAISESRLAGARDTQYF. The CDR3 nucleotides are TGTGCCATCAGTGAGTCCAGACTAGCGGGGGCTCGGGATACGCAGTATTTT.

J is TRBJ1-2 and V is TRBV6-5, with 7 bases aligning to TRBD1. V trimming: 5 bases; J trimming: 3 bases; junction bases outside the gene matches: 3. Germline loops: CDR1 MNHEY, CDR2 SVGAGI. This CDR3 contains 13 residues. CDR3 in DNA: TGTGCCAGCAGTCCTGGGACAGACTATGGCTACACCTTC. Translation: CASSPGTDYGYTF.

This chain joins TRBV4-2 and TRBJ1-4; D is uncertain. V was shortened by 5 bases and J by 2 bases, with 9 bases between the two germline ends. CDR1 and CDR2 from the germline V gene are LGHNA and YNFKEQ. The CDR3 is 14 residues long. The CDR3 sequence is CASSSGGTNEKLFF. CDR3 sequence (DNA): TGTGCCAGCAGCTCAGGTGGGACTAATGAAAAACTGTTTTTT.

The chain has TRBV7-8 and TRBJ1-2, with 10 nucleotides matching TRBD1. V dropped 5 bases and J dropped 8; count of bases not matched to a gene: 14. Germline assignment: CDR1 SGHVS and CDR2 FQNEAQ. The CDR3 is 16 residues long. CDR3 DNA: TGTGCCAGCAGCCCTCCCGGGGACAGGGGTCGGTGGGGCTACACCTTC. It translates to CASSPPGDRGRWGYTF.

The chain is built from TRBV5-1 and TRBJ2-1, with 14 bases fitting TRBD2. The V and J ends lost 7 bases and 5 bases, in that order; junction bases with no gene match: 5. Germline CDR1 reads SGHRS; CDR2 reads YFSETQ. The CDR3 has 15 amino acids. The CDR3 region has the DNA TGCGCCAGCTGGGCGGGACTAGCGGGAGACAATGAGCAGTTCTTC. Its translation: CASWAGLAGDNEQFF.

The chain employs TRBV5-4 and TRBJ2-7; D is possibly TRBD1 (6 bases). The CDR3 extends over 14 amino acids. V dropped 4 bases and J dropped 2 bases, with 13 bases sitting between them. Germline values: CDR1 SGHNT, CDR2 YYREEE (reference sequence). In nucleotides, the CDR3 is TGTGCCAGCAGCCCTCCGGGACAAACCTACGAGCAGTACTTC. This codes for CASSPPGQTYEQYF.

The V and J genes are TRBV7-9 and TRBJ1-1; no firm D call. Trimming cost V 7 bases and J 3 bases, with 9 bases left between them. Germline V lookup: CDR1 SEHNR, CDR2 FQNEAQ (reference sequence). This CDR3 has 12 amino acids. In DNA form, the CDR3 reads TGTGCCAGCATCGTCGGGGACACTGAAGCTTTCTTT. This codes for CASIVGDTEAFF.

CDR3 in amino acids: CASGTRTAEQFF. In nucleotides, the CDR3 is TGTGCCAGCGGGACTAGGACTGCTGAGCAGTTCTTC. The chain has TRBV19 and TRBJ2-1; 8 positions match TRBD2. Germline loops: CDR1 LNHDA, CDR2 SQIVND (reference sequence). The CDR3 sequence is 12 residues long. The V gene end was trimmed by 9 bases and the J gene end by 9 bases; junction bases not matched to a gene: 7.

This clone was seen a few times. This rearrangement joins TRBV5-6 to TRBJ1-4, with D perhaps TRBD1 (6 bases). The germline V gene has CDR1 SGHDT and CDR2 YYEEEE. Deletions cut 1 base from V and 8 bases from J, with 18 bases between. The CDR3 runs 16 residues. The DNA for the CDR3 is TGTGCCAGCAGCTTGACTGGGGGGGCTTTAGTGGAAAAACTGTTTTTT. Translated, it gives CASSLTGGALVEKLFF.

The V call is TRBV5-1, the J call TRBJ2-1; D may be TRBD1 (5 bases). V gave up 5 bases and J gave up 0 bases, with 15 bases separating them. CDR1 and CDR2 from the germline V gene are SGHRS and YFSETQ. CDR3 length: 16 residues. CDR3 residues: CASREGAQSSYNEQFF. The CDR3 DNA reads TGCGCCAGCAGGGAAGGGGCCCAGAGCTCCTACAATGAGCAGTTCTTC.

The rearrangement joins TRBV4-3 to TRBJ2-3, with 7 bases that match TRBD2. The germline V gene encodes CDR1 LGHNA and CDR2 YSLEER. Trimming took 1 base from V and 3 from J; bases not matched to a gene: 10. CDR3 length: 17 residues. This CDR3 reads CASSQGGTGGRTDTQYF. The CDR3 coding sequence is TGCGCCAGCAGCCAAGGGGGGACGGGAGGTCGGACAGATACGCAGTATTTT.

Details on this clone: An end of the junction does not agree with germline; a read error may underlie this. The chain recombines TRBV6-5 with TRBJ1-2; 9 bases align to TRBD1. The CDR3 loop spans 16 amino acids. Germline loops: CDR1 MNHEY, CDR2 SVGAGI. The CDR3 region has the DNA TGTGCCAGCAGTTTAGAGGGACAGGGTGTAACCTATGGCTACCCCTTC. It codes for CASSLEGQGVTYGYPF.